Listed here are 5 T cell receptor beta chains from one sample, sequenced in a study of T cell changes during pregnancy in multiple sclerosis. The data were produced by immunoSEQ multiplex PCR, yet TCRdb's version contains in-frame clones alone and is incomplete. This table has about 92,000 clones, about 93% appearing once. The source was peripheral blood, collected in the first trimester of pregnancy. The receptors were sampled from a female donor with multiple sclerosis, enrolled in a pregnancy study.

The rearrangement links TRBV11-2 to TRBJ2-7; D may be TRBD1 (5 bases). This CDR3 has 13 residues. Per the germline V gene, CDR1 is SGHAT and CDR2 is FQNNGV. With 2 bases removed from V and 2 bases from J, the gap between germline ends came to 7 bases. The CDR3 nucleotides read TGTGCCAGCAGCTTAAGGGGAACCTACGAGCAGTACTTC. Protein: CASSLRGTYEQYF. The full variable domain, completed using reference TRBV11-2 and TRBJ2-7, is EAGVAQSPRYKIIEKRQSVAFWCNPISGHATLYWYQQILGQGPKLLIQFQNNGVVDDSQLPKDRFSAERLKGVDSTLKIQPAKLEDSAVYLCASSLRGTYEQYFGPGTRLTVT.

This clone appeared a single time. This sequence joins TRBV5-6 and TRBJ1-5, with D hard to call. CDR1 SGHDT and CDR2 YYEEEE come from the germline V gene. Trimming removed 2 bases at V and 6 bases at J, with 9 bases between. The CDR3 extends over 13 amino acids. CDR3 bases: TGTGCCAGCAGCTTAGGAGGGAGTCAGCCCCAGCATTTT. It encodes CASSLGGSQPQHF.

This sequence joins TRBV7-8 and TRBJ1-2; 10 positions agree with TRBD1. Germline V gene sequence: CDR1 SGHVS, CDR2 FQNEAQ. CDR3 length equals 15 residues. V gave up 5 bases and J gave up 8 bases; unmatched junction bases: 11. The chain's CDR3 is CASSPQTGGAWGYTF. The CDR3 nucleotides read TGTGCCAGCAGCCCGCAGACAGGGGGCGCCTGGGGCTACACCTTC. The whole variable domain, remainder taken from reference TRBV7-8 and TRBJ1-2, is GAGVSQSPRYKVAKRGQDVALRCDPISGHVSLFWYQQALGQGPEFLTYFQNEAQLDKSGLPSDRFFAERPEGSVSTLKIQRTQQEDSAVYLCASSPQTGGAWGYTFGSGTRLTVV.

This chain uses TRBV6-4 with TRBJ2-7, with TRBD1 matching over 7 bases. Germline CDR1 reads MRHNA; CDR2 reads SNTAGT. V shed 6 bases and J 1 base; nucleotides not matched to a gene: 18. CDR3 size: 18 residues. This CDR3 reads CASSVDGTAASLSYEQYF. In nucleotides, the CDR3 is TGTGCCAGCAGCGTGGATGGGACAGCCGCCTCCTTATCCTACGAGCAGTACTTC.

This rearrangement joins TRBV13 to TRBJ1-1, with D unresolved. Germline loops: CDR1 PRHDT, CDR2 FYEKMQ (reference sequence). V was pared by 7 bases and J by 6 bases, with 21 bases between. CDR3 size: 15 residues. Here the CDR3 reads CASIYRGLADSEAFF. The CDR3 DNA reads TGTGCCAGCATCTACCGGGGTCTCGCCGACTCTGAAGCTTTCTTT.